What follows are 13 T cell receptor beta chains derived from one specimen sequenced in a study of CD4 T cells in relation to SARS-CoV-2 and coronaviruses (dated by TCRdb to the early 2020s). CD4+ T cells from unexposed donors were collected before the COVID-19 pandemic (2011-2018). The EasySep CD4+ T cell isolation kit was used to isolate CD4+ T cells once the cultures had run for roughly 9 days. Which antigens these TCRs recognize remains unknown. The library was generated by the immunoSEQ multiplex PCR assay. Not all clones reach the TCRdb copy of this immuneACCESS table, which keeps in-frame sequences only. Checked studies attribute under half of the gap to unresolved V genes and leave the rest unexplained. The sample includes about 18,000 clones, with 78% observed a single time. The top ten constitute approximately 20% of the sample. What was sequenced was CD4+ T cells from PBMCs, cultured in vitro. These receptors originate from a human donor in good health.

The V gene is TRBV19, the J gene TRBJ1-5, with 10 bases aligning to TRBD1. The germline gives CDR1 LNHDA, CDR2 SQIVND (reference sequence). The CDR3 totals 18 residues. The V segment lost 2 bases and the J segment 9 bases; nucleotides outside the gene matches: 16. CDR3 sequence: CASSIIIGTGAGQGPQHF. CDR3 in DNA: TGTGCCAGTAGTATAATTATAGGGACAGGGGCGGGCCAGGGGCCCCAGCATTTT.

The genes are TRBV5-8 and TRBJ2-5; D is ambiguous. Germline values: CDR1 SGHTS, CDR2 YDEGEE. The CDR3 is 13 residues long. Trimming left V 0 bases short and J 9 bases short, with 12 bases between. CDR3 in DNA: TGTGCCAGCAGCTTGGACCTTTCTTCGGCCCAGTACTTC. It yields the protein CASSLDLSSAQYF. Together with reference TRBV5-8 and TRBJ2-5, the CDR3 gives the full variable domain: EAGVTQSPTHLIKTRGQQATLRCSPISGHTSVYWYQQALGLGLQFLLWYDEGEERNRGNFPPRFSGRQFPNYSSELNVNALELEDSALYLCASSLDLSSAQYFGPGTRLLVL.

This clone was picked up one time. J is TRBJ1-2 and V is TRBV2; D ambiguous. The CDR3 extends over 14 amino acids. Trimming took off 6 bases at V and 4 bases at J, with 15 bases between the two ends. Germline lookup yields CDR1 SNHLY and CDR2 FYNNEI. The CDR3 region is CASSTTISLYGYTF. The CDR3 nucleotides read TGTGCCAGCAGCACGACGATTAGTCTCTATGGCTACACCTTC.

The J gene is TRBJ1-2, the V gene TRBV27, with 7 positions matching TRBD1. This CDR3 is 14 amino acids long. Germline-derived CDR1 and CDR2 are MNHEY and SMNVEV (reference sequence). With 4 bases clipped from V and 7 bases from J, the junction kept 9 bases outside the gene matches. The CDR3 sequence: CASSSADRVRGYTF. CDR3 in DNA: TGTGCCAGCAGTTCAGCTGACAGGGTTCGTGGCTACACCTTC.

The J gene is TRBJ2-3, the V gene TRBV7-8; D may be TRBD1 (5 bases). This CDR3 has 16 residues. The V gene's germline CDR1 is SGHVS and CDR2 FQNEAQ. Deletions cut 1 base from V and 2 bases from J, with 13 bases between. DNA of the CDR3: TGTGCCAGCAGCTTAGGTGCAGGGCGCTCCACAGATACGCAGTATTTT. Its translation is CASSLGAGRSTDTQYF.

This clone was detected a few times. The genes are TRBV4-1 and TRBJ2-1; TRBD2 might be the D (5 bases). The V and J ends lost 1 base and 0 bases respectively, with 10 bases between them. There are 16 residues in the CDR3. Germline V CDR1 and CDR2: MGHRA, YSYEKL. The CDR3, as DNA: TGCGCCAGCAGCCAAGTCGGCGGGTTCTCCTACAATGAGCAGTTCTTC. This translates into CASSQVGGFSYNEQFF.

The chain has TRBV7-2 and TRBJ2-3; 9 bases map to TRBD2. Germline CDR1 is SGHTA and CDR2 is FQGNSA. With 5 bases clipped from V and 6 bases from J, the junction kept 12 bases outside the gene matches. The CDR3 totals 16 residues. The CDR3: CASSPRLAERWDTQYF. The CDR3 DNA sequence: TGTGCCAGCAGCCCACGACTAGCGGAGCGGTGGGATACGCAGTATTTT.

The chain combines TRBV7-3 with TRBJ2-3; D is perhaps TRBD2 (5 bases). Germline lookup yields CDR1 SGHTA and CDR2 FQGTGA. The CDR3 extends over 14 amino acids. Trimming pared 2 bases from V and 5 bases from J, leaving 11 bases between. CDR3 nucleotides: TGTGCCAGCAGCTTAGGTGGGAGAATAGATACGCAGTATTTT. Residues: CASSLGGRIDTQYF.

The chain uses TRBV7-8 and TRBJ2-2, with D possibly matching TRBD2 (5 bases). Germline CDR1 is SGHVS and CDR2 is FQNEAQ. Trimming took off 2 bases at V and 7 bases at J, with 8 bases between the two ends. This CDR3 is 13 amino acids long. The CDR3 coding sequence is TGTGCCAGCAGCTTATCCGCGGGCGGGGAGCTGTTTTTT. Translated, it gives CASSLSAGGELFF.

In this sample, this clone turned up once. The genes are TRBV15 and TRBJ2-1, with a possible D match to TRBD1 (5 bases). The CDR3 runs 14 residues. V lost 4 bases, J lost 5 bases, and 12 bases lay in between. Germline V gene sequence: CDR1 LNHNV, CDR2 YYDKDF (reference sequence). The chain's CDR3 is CATSTDSPNNEQFF. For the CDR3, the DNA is TGTGCCACCAGCACCGACAGTCCAAACAATGAGCAGTTCTTC.

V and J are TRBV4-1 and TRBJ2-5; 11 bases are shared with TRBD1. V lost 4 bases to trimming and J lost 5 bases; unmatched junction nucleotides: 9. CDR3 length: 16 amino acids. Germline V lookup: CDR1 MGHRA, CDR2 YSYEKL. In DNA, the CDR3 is TGCGCCAGCAGCCGAACCGGGACAGGGGGAATCGAGACCCAGTACTTC. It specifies CASSRTGTGGIETQYF.

In DNA, the CDR3 is TGTGCCAGCAGCCTGTGGACGTCCACAGATACGCAGTATTTT. Protein sequence: CASSLWTSTDTQYF. The chain couples TRBV14 to TRBJ2-3; D ambiguous. The CDR3 sequence is 14 residues long. Germline loops: CDR1 SGHDN, CDR2 FVKESK. Trimming took 4 bases from V and 2 from J, leaving 10 bases between them.

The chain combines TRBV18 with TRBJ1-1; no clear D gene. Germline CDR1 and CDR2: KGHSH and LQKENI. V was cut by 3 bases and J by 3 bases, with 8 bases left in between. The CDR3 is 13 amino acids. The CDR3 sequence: CASSPTADTEAFF. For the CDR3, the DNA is TGTGCCAGCTCACCTACAGCGGACACTGAAGCTTTCTTT.